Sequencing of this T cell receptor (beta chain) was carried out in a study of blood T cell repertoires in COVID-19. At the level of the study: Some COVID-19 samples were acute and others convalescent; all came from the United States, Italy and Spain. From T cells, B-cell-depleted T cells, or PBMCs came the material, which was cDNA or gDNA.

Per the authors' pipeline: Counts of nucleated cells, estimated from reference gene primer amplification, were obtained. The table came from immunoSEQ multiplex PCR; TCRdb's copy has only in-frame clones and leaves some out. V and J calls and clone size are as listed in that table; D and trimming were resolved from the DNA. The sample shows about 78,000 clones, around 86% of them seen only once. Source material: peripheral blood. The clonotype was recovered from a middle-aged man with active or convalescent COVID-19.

This CDR3 is CATGTGGSNEQYF. CDR3 DNA: TGTGCCACCGGGACAGGGGGTAGTAACGAGCAGTACTTC. The V call is TRBV10-3, the J call TRBJ2-7; TRBD1 aligns across 11 bases. V lost 10 bases, J lost 5 bases, and 7 bases stayed unmatched. The V gene's germline CDR1 is ENHRY and CDR2 SYGVKD. This CDR3 spans 13 amino acids.